A single sample is the source of the 31 T cell receptor beta chains below, sequenced in a study of cytomegalovirus exposure and HLA in healthy donors. The PCR ran on 60 Vbeta and 13 Jbeta primers. Sequenced by immunoSEQ multiplex PCR; TCRdb stores in-frame clones only, minus some. The data contain around 150,000 clones, around 75% of them singletons. Source material: PBMCs. These receptors were taken from a human donor in good health.

V and J are TRBV6-6 and TRBJ1-5, with no clear D. V lost 4 bases, J lost 0 bases, and 10 bases lay in between. The V gene's germline CDR1 is MNHNY and CDR2 SVGAGI (reference sequence). CDR3 length: 15 amino acids. CDR3 coding DNA: TGTGCCAGCAGTTCACACAGAAATAGCAATCAGCCCCAGCATTTT. Its protein product is CASSSHRNSNQPQHF.

The DNA of the CDR3 is TGTGCCAGCAAGGTAGCGGGGAGGACCGGGGAGCTGTTTTTT. Its translation: CASKVAGRTGELFF. The chain has TRBV27 and TRBJ2-2; TRBD2 aligns across 8 bases. J was trimmed by 5 bases and V by 7 bases; bases with no gene match: 6. Germline V gives CDR1 MNHEY, CDR2 SMNVEV (reference sequence). This CDR3 has 14 amino acids.

The rearrangement links TRBV14 to TRBJ1-4; 9 bases fit TRBD1. The germline V gene has CDR1 SGHDN and CDR2 FVKESK. This CDR3 spans 15 amino acids. Trimming at V came to 2 bases and at J to 7 bases, leaving 5 bases not matched to a gene. The DNA of the CDR3 is TGTGCCAGCAGCCAACGTACAGGGGGCGCTGAAAAACTGTTTTTT. Protein: CASSQRTGGAEKLFF.

The rearrangement uses TRBV5-1 and TRBJ2-7, with 14 bases identical to TRBD2. V lost 1 base and J lost 2; bases outside the gene matches: 5. Germline V gene sequence: CDR1 SGHRS, CDR2 YFSETQ. This CDR3 contains 17 residues. DNA of the CDR3: TGCGCCAGCAGCTTGACCGGACTAGCGGGAGGTGCCTACGAGCAGTACTTC. This translates into CASSLTGLAGGAYEQYF. The whole variable domain, filled in from reference TRBV5-1 and TRBJ2-7, reads KAGVTQTPRYLIKTRGQQVTLSCSPISGHRSVSWYQQTPGQGLQFLFEYFSETQRNKGNFPGRFSGRQFSNSRSEMNVSTLELGDSALYLCASSLTGLAGGAYEQYFGPGTRLTVT.

The chain couples TRBV6-1 to TRBJ1-4; maybe TRBD1 (5 bases). The V end was cut by 6 bases, the J end by 8 bases, with 19 bases between. The CDR3 is made up of 15 amino acids. In germline, CDR1 is MNHNS, CDR2 SASEGT. The CDR3 protein is CASSGGGAPGEKLFF. The CDR3 DNA follows: TGTGCCAGCAGCGGTGGCGGGGCCCCCGGGGAAAAACTGTTTTTT.

The DNA for the CDR3 is TGTGCCAGCAGCTTGTATCAGGCAGGGGAGAATGGCTACACCTTC. Residues: CASSLYQAGENGYTF. V and J are TRBV5-4 and TRBJ1-2; D may be TRBD1 (6 bases). CDR1 is SGHNT and CDR2 is YYREEE in the germline V gene (reference sequence). V was shortened by 1 base and J by 6 bases, with 16 bases between the two germline ends. This CDR3 has 15 residues.

The V and J genes are TRBV7-9 and TRBJ1-2; 9 bases are a match to TRBD1. V was clipped by 5 bases and J by 7 bases; unmatched bases: 8. The CDR3 loop spans 14 amino acids. The germline CDR1 and CDR2 sequences are SEHNR and FQNEAQ (reference sequence). The chain's CDR3 is CASSPGQGTLGYTF. As DNA, the CDR3 is TGTGCCAGCAGCCCCGGACAGGGGACTCTTGGCTACACCTTC.

This rearrangement joins TRBV18 to TRBJ2-7; 9 nucleotides line up with TRBD1. The germline gives CDR1 KGHSH, CDR2 LQKENI. Trimming removed 1 base from V and 5 bases from J; junction bases left unmatched: 0. The CDR3 sequence is 13 residues long. DNA of the CDR3: TGTGCCAGCTCACCACGACAGGGGGACGAGCAGTACTTC. This gives the protein CASSPRQGDEQYF.

This sequence joins TRBV10-3 and TRBJ1-3, with D perhaps TRBD1 (6 bases). Germline V lookup: CDR1 ENHRY, CDR2 SYGVKD. With 4 bases removed from V and 0 bases from J, the gap between germline ends came to 16 bases. The CDR3 has 17 amino acids. The CDR3 loop is CAISVLGGGSSGNTIYF. In nucleotides, the CDR3 is TGTGCCATCAGTGTCCTGGGAGGGGGTTCCTCTGGAAACACCATATATTTT.

In DNA, the CDR3 is TGTGCCAGCAAACCAGACACCGGGGAGCTGTTTTTT. It translates to CASKPDTGELFF. The chain is built from TRBV27 and TRBJ2-2, with D unresolved. CDR1 MNHEY and CDR2 SMNVEV come from the germline V gene (reference sequence). The ends were cut back, 7 bases at V and 3 bases at J, with 6 bases in the middle. CDR3 length: 12 residues.

V usage is TRBV20-1 and J usage is TRBJ1-1, with D hard to call. The germline gives CDR1 DFQATT, CDR2 SNEGSKA (reference sequence). Trimming cost V 2 bases and J 1 base, with 2 bases left between them. This CDR3 comprises 11 residues. Written as DNA, the CDR3 is TGCAGTGCTAGACAGAACACTGAAGCTTTCTTT. It yields the protein CSARQNTEAFF.

This clone has just a few counts. The gene calls are TRBV11-3 and TRBJ2-7, with D tentatively TRBD1 (7 bases). The germline V gene has CDR1 SGHNT and CDR2 YENEEA. Trimming cost V 5 bases and J 3 bases, with 11 bases left between them. The CDR3 consists of 13 residues. CDR3 DNA: TGTGCCAGCAGCCGGGGGACAGTCTACGAGCAGTACTTC. Its protein is CASSRGTVYEQYF.

The chain combines TRBV5-4 with TRBJ2-2; 10 bases map to TRBD1. With 4 bases clipped from V and 6 bases from J, the junction kept 9 bases outside the gene matches. The CDR3 consists of 16 residues. Germline values: CDR1 SGHNT, CDR2 YYREEE (reference sequence). The CDR3 nucleotides read TGTGCCAGCAGCCCGACAGGGGGCGGTTGGTCCGGGGAGCTGTTTTTT. Translating gives CASSPTGGGWSGELFF. Based on the CDR3 plus reference TRBV5-4 and TRBJ2-2, the full variable domain is ETGVTQSPTHLIKTRGQQVTLRCSSQSGHNTVSWYQQALGQGPQFIFQYYREEENGRGNFPPRFSGLQFPNYSSELNVNALELDDSALYLCASSPTGGGWSGELFFGEGSRLTVL.

The chain has TRBV5-4 and TRBJ1-2; D is possibly TRBD1 (5 bases). The CDR3 spans 13 residues. The V gene lost 5 bases and the J gene lost 0 bases, with 8 bases spanning the gap. Germline CDR1 reads SGHNT; CDR2 reads YYREEE (reference sequence). CDR3: CASRATANYGYTF. CDR3 nucleotides: TGTGCCAGCAGGGCGACAGCTAACTATGGCTACACCTTC.

J is TRBJ1-5 and V is TRBV6-1, with 7 bases aligning to TRBD1. V shed 7 bases and J 8 bases; nucleotides not matched to a gene: 14. This CDR3 is built from 15 residues. Germline CDR1 MNHNS, CDR2 SASEGT. The CDR3 region has the DNA TGTGCCAGCATCTCAGTGAGAAGGGGGCATGAGCCCCAGCATTTT. Translation: CASISVRRGHEPQHF.

As for this clone: One end of the junction fails to match germline, which may point to a read error. This chain uses TRBV27 with TRBJ1-2, with 9 bases that match TRBD1. The CDR3 totals 13 residues. Germline CDR1 MNHEY, CDR2 SMNVEV (reference sequence). The CDR3 loop is CASRGTGPLGYPF. In DNA, the CDR3 is TGTGCCAGCAGAGGGACAGGGCCCCTCGGCTACCCCTTC.

The rearrangement links TRBV28 to TRBJ2-5; TRBD2 matches 13 bases. The CDR3 runs to 18 residues. The junction had 15 bases not matched to a gene; V was cut back by 4 bases and J by 7 bases. The germline V gene encodes CDR1 MDHEN and CDR2 SYDVKM. The CDR3 here is CASSSNSTWTSGSGTQYF. Here the CDR3 DNA reads TGTGCCAGCAGTTCCAACTCAACCTGGACTAGCGGGAGCGGGACCCAGTACTTC.

The J gene is TRBJ1-1, the V gene TRBV7-9; D remains ambiguous. CDR3 size: 16 residues. The V end lost 1 base, the J end lost 5 bases, and 17 bases lay between the germline ends. The germline CDR1 and CDR2 sequences are SEHNR and FQNEAQ (reference sequence). Here the CDR3 DNA reads TGTGCCAGCAGCTTAGTGGGTCCCGGGGAGAGGACTGAAGCTTTCTTT. It yields the protein CASSLVGPGERTEAFF.

The rearrangement joins TRBV19 to TRBJ1-5, with D uncertain. Germline V gene data show CDR1 as LNHDA and CDR2 as SQIVND (reference sequence). This CDR3 comprises 16 residues. Trimming removed 1 base at V and 3 bases at J, with 13 bases between. CDR3: CASSIVVGRFNQPQHF. For the CDR3, the DNA is TGTGCCAGTAGTATAGTTGTAGGCAGGTTCAATCAGCCCCAGCATTTT.

This sequence joins TRBV4-3 and TRBJ2-1; TRBD2 aligns across 10 bases. This CDR3 region has 15 residues. V gave up 4 bases and J gave up 5 bases; unmatched junction bases: 5. The germline gives CDR1 LGHNA, CDR2 YSLEER. CDR3 bases: TGCGCCAGCAGCCTGGGGACTAGCGCTAACAATGAGCAGTTCTTC. Translating it yields CASSLGTSANNEQFF.

The chain recombines TRBV6-5 with TRBJ1-1; possible D gene TRBD1, 5 bases. V was shortened by 0 bases and J by 10 bases, with 9 bases between the two germline ends. Germline values: CDR1 MNHEY, CDR2 SVGAGI. This CDR3 has 12 amino acids. The CDR3 loop is CASSYSGGGAFF. CDR3 nucleotide sequence: TGTGCCAGCAGTTACTCGGGGGGAGGAGCTTTCTTT.

The chain couples TRBV27 to TRBJ2-2; possible D gene TRBD2, 6 bases. CDR3 length: 14 residues. CDR1 and CDR2 (germline): MNHEY, SMNVEV (reference sequence). V lost 9 bases, J lost 2 bases, and 13 bases lay in between. The CDR3 DNA reads as TGTGCCAGGCTTAGGGACTCTAACACCGGGGAGCTGTTTTTT. Amino acids: CARLRDSNTGELFF.

The sample holds a few counts of this clone. This chain connects TRBV7-2 to TRBJ2-7; D gene uncertain. Germline CDR1 SGHTA, CDR2 FQGNSA. The CDR3 is 14 amino acids. The ends were cut back, 0 bases at V and 0 bases at J, with 6 bases in the middle. CDR3 bases: TGTGCCAGCAGCTTAGCGGTCAGCTCCTACGAGCAGTACTTC. Its protein is CASSLAVSSYEQYF.

The CDR3 sequence is CASSFTGGGHTDTQYF. DNA for the CDR3: TGTGCCAGCAGCTTCACCGGCGGGGGGCACACAGATACGCAGTATTTT. The chain is built from TRBV7-9 and TRBJ2-3; TRBD2 aligns across 8 bases. J lost 2 bases, V lost 3 bases, and 7 bases had no gene match. Per the germline V gene, CDR1 is SEHNR and CDR2 is FQNEAQ (reference sequence). The CDR3 runs to 16 residues.

The chain employs TRBV27 and TRBJ1-1, with a possible D match to TRBD1 (6 bases). The CDR3 has 13 amino acids. Looked up from germline, CDR1 is MNHEY and CDR2 is SMNVEV (reference sequence). The V end was cut by 3 bases, the J end by 2 bases, with 7 bases between. CDR3 amino acids: CASSFGTNTEAFF. The CDR3 DNA reads TGTGCCAGCAGTTTCGGGACAAACACTGAAGCTTTCTTT.

This clone was counted a single time. This chain connects TRBV5-6 to TRBJ2-2; D unclear. The V end was cut by 7 bases, the J end by 6 bases, with 25 bases between. Per the germline V gene, CDR1 is SGHDT and CDR2 is YYEEEE. The CDR3 is 17 amino acids. CDR3 residues: CASSAWVLANPAGELFF. CDR3 nucleotide sequence: TGTGCCAGCTCAGCTTGGGTGTTAGCAAATCCAGCCGGGGAGCTGTTTTTT.

This clone has only one observation. V gene TRBV5-1 combines with J gene TRBJ1-2, with a weak D call TRBD1 (5 bases). V lost 2 bases, J lost 7 bases, and 12 bases lay in between. This CDR3 contains 13 residues. Germline V gene data show CDR1 as SGHRS and CDR2 as YFSETQ. The chain's CDR3 is CASSFEGALGYTF. Here the CDR3 DNA reads TGCGCCAGCAGCTTCGAAGGGGCGCTTGGCTACACCTTC.

The chain employs TRBV5-1 and TRBJ1-6, with a weak D call TRBD1 (5 bases). With 4 bases removed from V and 8 bases from J, the gap between germline ends came to 10 bases. Germline-derived CDR1 and CDR2 are SGHRS and YFSETQ. The CDR3 covers 13 residues. Written as DNA, the CDR3 is TGCGCCAGCAGCGGGACGGGGGATTCACCCCTCCACTTT. Its protein is CASSGTGDSPLHF. The complete variable domain, with remaining parts taken from reference TRBV5-1 and TRBJ1-6, reads KAGVTQTPRYLIKTRGQQVTLSCSPISGHRSVSWYQQTPGQGLQFLFEYFSETQRNKGNFPGRFSGRQFSNSRSEMNVSTLELGDSALYLCASSGTGDSPLHFGNGTRLTVT.

The chain uses TRBV6-1 and TRBJ2-5; 9 nucleotides agree with TRBD1. Trimming removed 4 bases from V and 9 bases from J; junction bases left unmatched: 9. The CDR3 is 14 amino acids. CDR1 and CDR2 from the germline V gene are MNHNS and SASEGT. The chain's CDR3 is CASSVGQGTGAQYF. The CDR3 DNA sequence: TGTGCCAGCAGTGTAGGACAGGGGACTGGAGCCCAGTACTTC.

The chain couples TRBV14 to TRBJ1-1, with a possible D match to TRBD1 (6 bases). The CDR3 has 17 residues. Trimming shortened V by 3 bases and J by 0 bases, and 17 bases separated the two germline ends. Germline CDR1 reads SGHDN; CDR2 reads FVKESK. The CDR3 region is CASSQIGGTELNTEAFF. The CDR3 DNA reads TGTGCCAGCAGCCAGATAGGGGGAACCGAGTTGAACACTGAAGCTTTCTTT.

The V and J genes are TRBV19 and TRBJ1-2; the match to TRBD1 covers 9 bases. The germline V gene encodes CDR1 LNHDA and CDR2 SQIVND (reference sequence). There are 13 residues in the CDR3. J was trimmed by 6 bases and V by 5 bases; bases with no gene match: 4. CDR3 sequence (DNA): TGTGCCAGTAGTGCGGGACAGGGCGATGGCTACACCTTC. It is translated as CASSAGQGDGYTF.